The 28 T cell receptor beta chains reported below all come from one sample, sequenced in a study of shared clonotypes between healthy human individuals. Sequenced by immunoSEQ multiplex PCR; TCRdb stores in-frame clones only, minus some. Of more than 850,000 clones in the sample, 70% to 80% are singletons; the top ten hold 0.5% to 0.6%. Sequencing was done on a sample of memory CD4+ T cells from PBMCs. As for subset: CD45RA-negative fraction. The source is a young man in good health. Some clones in this sample may be carry-over from other donors' samples.

V gene TRBV27 combines with J gene TRBJ1-4; 9 positions match TRBD1. CDR1 MNHEY and CDR2 SMNVEV come from the germline V gene (reference sequence). Losses at the gene ends were 5 bases for V and 0 bases for J; bases not matched to a gene: 19. The CDR3 is 21 amino acids. CDR3 sequence reads: CASSTFRDRVGLFATNEKLFF. CDR3 bases: TGTGCCAGCAGTACATTCCGGGACAGGGTCGGGTTATTTGCAACTAATGAAAAACTGTTTTTT.

The chain carries TRBV21-1 and TRBJ2-7; the table's D call, TRBD1, was not checked against the DNA. TRBV21-1 is annotated as a pseudogene. The length of the CDR3 is 19 residues. This CDR3 reads CASSPRLVLATGGIYEQYF. CDR3 coding DNA: TGTGCCAGCAGCCCCCGTCTTGTTCTAGCGACAGGGGGAATCTACGAGCAGTACTTC.

The chain recombines TRBV9 with TRBJ1-2; 11 bases are a match to TRBD1. The CDR3 has 14 residues. Germline V gene sequence: CDR1 SGDLS, CDR2 YYNGEE. V shed 7 bases, J shed 4 bases, and the junction held 6 bases outside the gene matches. This chain's CDR3 is CASSRTGGFYGYTF. CDR3 DNA: TGTGCCAGCTCACGGACAGGGGGCTTCTATGGCTACACCTTC.

The J gene is TRBJ2-5, the V gene TRBV18, with 8 bases fitting TRBD1. Germline CDR1 reads KGHSH; CDR2 reads LQKENI. Trimming at V came to 3 bases and at J to 1 base, leaving 7 bases not matched to a gene. This CDR3 comprises 16 residues. The CDR3 nucleotides are TGTGCCAGCTCACCCTGGACAGGGTCGGCCCAAGAGACCCAGTACTTC. Translating it yields CASSPWTGSAQETQYF.

This chain links TRBV28 with TRBJ1-2; 8 bases fit TRBD1. This CDR3 spans 16 amino acids. Trimming removed 5 bases from V and 3 bases from J; junction bases left unmatched: 11. Germline V gives CDR1 MDHEN, CDR2 SYDVKM. CDR3 in DNA: TGTGCCAGCAGTGGATCACAGGGGGACGGGTACTATGGCTACACCTTC. This translates into CASSGSQGDGYYGYTF.

Of note for this clone: At the DNA level, this CDR3 is encoded by other sequences in the same sample as well. V usage is TRBV28 and J usage is TRBJ2-7, with a tentative D call TRBD1 (5 bases). The CDR3 runs 12 residues. V was clipped by 5 bases and J by 5 bases, with 10 bases between them. CDR1 and CDR2 from the germline V gene are MDHEN and SYDVKM. The DNA of the CDR3 is TGTGCCAGCAGTCCGCGACAGCACGAGCAGTACTTC. The encoded protein is CASSPRQHEQYF.

This clone was seen repeatedly, ten times or more. The chain combines TRBV9 with TRBJ2-7; D might be TRBD1 (6 bases). Trimming removed 4 bases at V and 3 bases at J, with 20 bases between. CDR3 length: 16 amino acids. The V gene's germline CDR1 is SGDLS and CDR2 YYNGEE. CDR3 in amino acids: CASSPRRGGDIYEQYF. As DNA, the CDR3 is TGTGCCAGCAGCCCCAGACGAGGGGGTGATATCTACGAGCAGTACTTC.

The rearrangement uses TRBV30 and TRBJ2-1; no clear D gene. The CDR3 contains 13 residues. The germline V gene has CDR1 GTSNPN and CDR2 SVGIG (reference sequence). V was cut by 4 bases and J by 0 bases, with 7 bases left in between. The CDR3 protein is CAWTPLSYNEQFF. The CDR3, as DNA: TGTGCCTGGACCCCTCTCTCCTACAATGAGCAGTTCTTC.

The genes are TRBV21-1 and TRBJ1-1. TRBV21-1 is tagged as a pseudogene. The CDR3 covers 16 residues. CDR3 in amino acids: CASSKLCGGTNTEAFF. The CDR3 nucleotides are TGTGCCAGCAGCAAATTGTGCGGGGGCACAAACACTGAAGCTTTCTTT.

The V and J genes are TRBV28 and TRBJ2-1; D gene uncertain. The V and J ends lost 8 bases and 7 bases respectively, with 15 bases between them. There are 13 residues in the CDR3. CDR1 is MDHEN and CDR2 is SYDVKM in the germline V gene. The CDR3 nucleotides read TGTGCCAGCCGCGGCAGGCCCAGGAATGAGCAGTTCTTC. Protein sequence: CASRGRPRNEQFF.

This clone was seen more than once but under ten times. Other DNA sequences within the sample encode an identical CDR3. J is TRBJ1-5 and V is TRBV28, with 9 positions matching TRBD1. The CDR3 sequence is 13 residues long. With 4 bases clipped from V and 6 bases from J, the junction kept 1 base outside the gene matches. Germline CDR1 is MDHEN and CDR2 is SYDVKM. The CDR3 coding sequence is TGTGCCAGCAGTTGGGACAGGGCTCAGCCCCAGCATTTT. It codes for CASSWDRAQPQHF. The complete variable domain, with remaining parts taken from reference TRBV28 and TRBJ1-5, reads DVKVTQSSRYLVKRTGEKVFLECVQDMDHENMFWYRQDPGLGLRLIYFSYDVKMKEKGDIPEGYSVSREKKERFSLILESASTNQTSMYLCASSWDRAQPQHFGDGTRLSIL.

The V and J genes are TRBV5-4 and TRBJ1-1, with D perhaps matching TRBD1 (5 bases). CDR1 is SGHNT, CDR2 YYREEE, per germline (reference sequence). The ends were cut back, 5 bases at V and 8 bases at J, with 19 bases in the middle. This CDR3 comprises 14 residues. The CDR3 bases are TGTGCCAGCAGGGTTAATCGAGGGGCGCGCGAAGCTTTCTTT. Protein product: CASRVNRGAREAFF.

V is TRBV28 and J is TRBJ2-5; the D gene is possibly TRBD1 (6 bases). V was trimmed by 3 bases and J by 4 bases, leaving 12 bases between them. Germline values: CDR1 MDHEN, CDR2 SYDVKM. The CDR3 is 14 amino acids. Written as DNA, the CDR3 is TGTGCCAGCAGTTTCAACTGGGGGCTAGAGACCCAGTACTTC. This gives the protein CASSFNWGLETQYF.

The chain combines TRBV13 with TRBJ2-3; 9 bases fit TRBD2. V lost 5 bases and J lost 3; bases outside the gene matches: 9. There are 16 residues in the CDR3. Germline-derived CDR1 and CDR2 are PRHDT and FYEKMQ (reference sequence). CDR3 region: CASSPLGTSKTDTQYF. The CDR3 DNA is TGTGCCAGCAGCCCCCTTGGGACTAGCAAGACAGATACGCAGTATTTT.

The rearrangement links TRBV29-1 to TRBJ2-3, with a tentative D call TRBD1 (5 bases). The CDR3 consists of 13 residues. Looked up from germline, CDR1 is SQVTM and CDR2 is ANQGSEA. Trimming removed 6 bases at V and 0 bases at J, with 10 bases between. DNA for the CDR3: TGCAGCGTCAGGGAAGACAGCACAGATACGCAGTATTTT. This encodes CSVREDSTDTQYF.

This clone appeared once. The rearrangement joins TRBV4-3 to TRBJ2-1, with D hard to call. Per the germline V gene, CDR1 is LGHNA and CDR2 is YSLEER. The V and J ends lost 1 base and 8 bases respectively, with 12 bases between them. This CDR3 has 14 amino acids. CDR3 DNA sequence: TGCGCCAGCAGCCAAGTGGGCCTTGAGTATGAGCAGTTCTTC. Protein: CASSQVGLEYEQFF.

This clone came up a few times. This rearrangement joins TRBV11-2 to TRBJ1-2; 8 positions match TRBD1. Germline trimming cut 5 bases from V and 4 bases from J; bases unmatched to any gene: 15. CDR1 and CDR2 from the germline V gene are SGHAT and FQNNGV. The CDR3 sequence is 17 residues long. The CDR3 sequence is CASSIMGHRQGSYGYTF. The DNA of the CDR3 is TGTGCCAGCAGCATCATGGGTCATAGACAGGGGTCCTATGGCTACACCTTC. Combining the CDR3 with reference TRBV11-2 and TRBJ1-2 gives the whole variable domain EAGVAQSPRYKIIEKRQSVAFWCNPISGHATLYWYQQILGQGPKLLIQFQNNGVVDDSQLPKDRFSAERLKGVDSTLKIQPAKLEDSAVYLCASSIMGHRQGSYGYTFGSGTRLTVV.

Here the CDR3 DNA reads TGTGCCAGCTCACCAAACCGACAGGGTGGCGGCACAGATACGCAGTATTTT. It translates to CASSPNRQGGGTDTQYF. The chain links TRBV18 to TRBJ2-3; TRBD1 matches 7 bases. Germline loops: CDR1 KGHSH, CDR2 LQKENI. The CDR3 loop spans 17 amino acids. V gave up 2 bases and J gave up 1 base; unmatched junction bases: 9.

The chain joins TRBV5-8 to TRBJ1-2, with 8 bases that match TRBD1. V was pared by 1 base and J by 3 bases, with 2 bases of the junction left unmatched. CDR3 length: 14 amino acids. Germline-derived CDR1 and CDR2 are SGHTS and YDEGEE. The CDR3 here is CASSLRGQDYGYTF. The CDR3 nucleotides are TGTGCCAGCAGCTTGAGGGGACAGGACTATGGCTACACCTTC.

The gene calls are TRBV9 and TRBJ2-2, with unresolved D. Germline CDR1 and CDR2: SGDLS and YYNGEE. This CDR3 is 13 amino acids long. The ends were cut back, 4 bases at V and 5 bases at J, with 9 bases in the middle. CDR3 coding DNA: TGTGCCAGCAGCAGCACCTCAACCGGGGAGCTGTTTTTT. Translated, it gives CASSSTSTGELFF.

This clone was observed a single time. This chain joins TRBV11-2 and TRBJ2-7; no definite D call. Germline V gives CDR1 SGHAT, CDR2 FQNNGV. The CDR3 covers 12 residues. V was pared by 5 bases and J by 7 bases, with 12 bases between. In nucleotides, the CDR3 is TGTGCCAGCAGCACAATTCTGGGGGAGCAGTACTTC. Its protein product is CASSTILGEQYF.

This CDR3 reads CASPGSPIEKLFF. CDR3 in DNA: TGTGCCAGCCCGGGTTCTCCCATTGAAAAACTGTTTTTT. This chain joins TRBV7-9 and TRBJ1-4, with D unresolved. Germline lookup yields CDR1 SEHNR and CDR2 FQNEAQ (reference sequence). This CDR3 is 13 amino acids long. V was clipped by 8 bases and J by 7 bases, with 14 bases between them.

There are a few counts of this clone. The identical CDR3 is also encoded by other nucleotide sequences in the sample. The V and J genes are TRBV6-6 and TRBJ1-1; no clear D gene. The V gene lost 2 bases and the J gene lost 6 bases, with 4 bases spanning the gap. This CDR3 region has 11 residues. Germline V gives CDR1 MNHNY, CDR2 SVGAGI (reference sequence). This CDR3 reads CASSYLAEAFF. The DNA of the CDR3 is TGTGCCAGCAGTTACCTCGCTGAAGCTTTCTTT.

This clone was observed a handful of times. The chain is built from TRBV5-1 and TRBJ1-1; the match to TRBD1 covers 7 bases. V lost 0 bases and J lost 8; bases outside the gene matches: 1. Germline lookup yields CDR1 SGHRS and CDR2 YFSETQ. The CDR3 loop spans 12 amino acids. CDR3 sequence reads: CASSLGDSEAFF. The CDR3 DNA follows: TGCGCCAGCAGCTTGGGGGACAGCGAAGCTTTCTTT.

This clone appeared a single time. The chain has TRBV30 and TRBJ2-7, with D possibly matching TRBD1 (5 bases). The CDR3 is made up of 13 amino acids. The V end was cut by 3 bases, the J end by 6 bases, with 15 bases between. CDR1 is GTSNPN and CDR2 is SVGIG in the germline V gene (reference sequence). CDR3 in DNA: TGTGCCTGGAGCCCCCTGGGGCTCAGCGAGCAGTACTTC. Translation: CAWSPLGLSEQYF.

This clone was detected once. The chain joins TRBV18 to TRBJ1-5, with D unresolved. The CDR3 sequence is 16 residues long. In germline, CDR1 is KGHSH, CDR2 LQKENI. Trimming took 3 bases from V and 3 from J, leaving 15 bases between them. For the CDR3, the DNA is TGTGCCAGCTCACCGTCTACCTCGGGAAACAATCAGCCCCAGCATTTT. Its protein is CASSPSTSGNNQPQHF.

The rearrangement uses TRBV7-2 and TRBJ2-3; D gene unclear. The CDR3 sequence is 15 residues long. Germline V gene lookup returns CDR1 SGHTA and CDR2 FQGNSA. V was pared by 0 bases and J by 1 base, with 8 bases between. The CDR3 spells CASSLAELRTDTQYF. The CDR3 nucleotides are TGTGCCAGCAGCTTAGCGGAACTGCGCACAGATACGCAGTATTTT.

The chain carries TRBV7-3 and TRBJ2-1; 11 nucleotides align to TRBD2. J gave up 9 bases and V 5 bases, and 12 bases lay outside the gene matches. CDR3 length: 16 amino acids. The V gene's germline CDR1 is SGHTA and CDR2 FQGTGA. CDR3 protein: CASSPQGELAGGEQFF. CDR3 in DNA: TGTGCCAGCAGCCCCCAGGGGGAGCTAGCGGGAGGTGAGCAGTTCTTC. Using reference TRBV7-3 and TRBJ2-1 for the parts outside the CDR3, the full variable domain is GAGVSQTPSNKVTEKGKYVELRCDPISGHTALYWYRQSLGQGPEFLIYFQGTGAADDSGLPNDRFFAVRPEGSVSTLKIQRTERGDSAVYLCASSPQGELAGGEQFFGPGTRLTVL.